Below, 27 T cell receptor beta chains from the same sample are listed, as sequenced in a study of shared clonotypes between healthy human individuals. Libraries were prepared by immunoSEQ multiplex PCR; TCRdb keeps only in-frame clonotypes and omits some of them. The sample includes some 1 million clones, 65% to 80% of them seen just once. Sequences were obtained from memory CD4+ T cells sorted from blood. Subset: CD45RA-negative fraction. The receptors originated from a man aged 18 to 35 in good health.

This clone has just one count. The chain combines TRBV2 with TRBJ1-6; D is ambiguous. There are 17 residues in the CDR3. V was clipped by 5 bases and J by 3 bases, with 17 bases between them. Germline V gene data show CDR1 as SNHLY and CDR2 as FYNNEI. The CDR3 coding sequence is TGTGCCAGCAGTCCCCTGGGAGGGCCCGGCTATAATTCACCCCTCCACTTT. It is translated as CASSPLGGPGYNSPLHF.

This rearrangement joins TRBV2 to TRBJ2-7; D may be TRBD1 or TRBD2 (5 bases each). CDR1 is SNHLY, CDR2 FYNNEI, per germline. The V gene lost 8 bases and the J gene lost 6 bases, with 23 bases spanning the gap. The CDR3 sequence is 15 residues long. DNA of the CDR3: TGTGCCAGCCAGAGGGACCGGGCTCCGGTCGTCGAGCAGTACTTC. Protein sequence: CASQRDRAPVVEQYF.

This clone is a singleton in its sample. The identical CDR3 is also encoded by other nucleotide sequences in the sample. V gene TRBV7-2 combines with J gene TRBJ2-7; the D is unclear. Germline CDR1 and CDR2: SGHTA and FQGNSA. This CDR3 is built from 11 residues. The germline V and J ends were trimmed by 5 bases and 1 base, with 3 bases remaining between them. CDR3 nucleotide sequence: TGTGCCAGCAGCCTTTCCTACGAGCAGTACTTC. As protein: CASSLSYEQYF.

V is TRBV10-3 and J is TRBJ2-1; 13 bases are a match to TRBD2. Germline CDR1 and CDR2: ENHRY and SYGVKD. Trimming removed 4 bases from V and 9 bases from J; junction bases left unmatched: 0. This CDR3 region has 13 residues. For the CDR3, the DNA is TGTGCCATCAGTGGACTAGCGGGAGGTGAGCAGTTCTTC. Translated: CAISGLAGGEQFF.

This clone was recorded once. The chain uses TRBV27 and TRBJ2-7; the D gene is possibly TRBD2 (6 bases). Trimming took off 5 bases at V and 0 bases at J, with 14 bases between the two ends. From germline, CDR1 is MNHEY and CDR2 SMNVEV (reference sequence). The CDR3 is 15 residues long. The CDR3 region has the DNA TGTGCCAGCAGTCCGACTAGTGGGAGCTCCTACGAGCAGTACTTC. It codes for CASSPTSGSSYEQYF.

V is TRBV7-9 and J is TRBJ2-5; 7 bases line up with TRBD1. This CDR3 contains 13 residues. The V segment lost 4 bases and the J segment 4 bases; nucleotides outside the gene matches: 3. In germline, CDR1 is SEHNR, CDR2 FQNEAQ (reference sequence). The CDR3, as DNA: TGTGCCAGCAGCTCACAGGGGCGAGAGACCCAGTACTTC. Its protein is CASSSQGRETQYF.

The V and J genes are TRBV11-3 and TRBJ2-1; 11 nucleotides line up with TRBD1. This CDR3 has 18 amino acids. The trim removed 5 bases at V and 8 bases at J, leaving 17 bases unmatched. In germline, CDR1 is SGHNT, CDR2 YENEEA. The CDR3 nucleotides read TGTGCCAGCAGCCCCGGACAGGGGGCAGCGGGGAGGTTTGATGAGCAGTTCTTC. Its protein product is CASSPGQGAAGRFDEQFF.

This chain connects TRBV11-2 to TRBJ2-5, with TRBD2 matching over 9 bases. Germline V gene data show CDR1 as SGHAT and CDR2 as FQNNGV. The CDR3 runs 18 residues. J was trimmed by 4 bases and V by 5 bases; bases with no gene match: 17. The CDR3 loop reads CASSVILYKREVSETQYF. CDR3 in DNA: TGTGCCAGCAGCGTCATCTTATATAAGCGGGAGGTTTCAGAGACCCAGTACTTC.

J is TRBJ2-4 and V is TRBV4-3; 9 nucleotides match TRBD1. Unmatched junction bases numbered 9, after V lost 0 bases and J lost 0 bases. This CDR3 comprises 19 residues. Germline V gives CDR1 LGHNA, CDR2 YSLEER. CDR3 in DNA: TGCGCCAGCAGCCAAGATCTACAGGGGGCAAAGGAAGCCAAAAACATTCAGTACTTC. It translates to CASSQDLQGAKEAKNIQYF.

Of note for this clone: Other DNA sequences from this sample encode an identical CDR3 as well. CDR3 coding DNA: TGTGCCAGCTCACCGGGCGTCCAAGAGACCCAGTACTTC. Protein sequence: CASSPGVQETQYF. V is TRBV18 and J is TRBJ2-5; D remains unclear. V was cut by 3 bases and J by 1 base, with 6 bases left in between. The CDR3 consists of 13 residues. The germline V gene has CDR1 KGHSH and CDR2 LQKENI.

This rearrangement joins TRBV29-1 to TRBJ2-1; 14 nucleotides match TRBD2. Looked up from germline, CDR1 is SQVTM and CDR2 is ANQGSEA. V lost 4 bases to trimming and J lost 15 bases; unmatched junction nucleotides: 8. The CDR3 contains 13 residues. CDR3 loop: CSVAGTSGGRGFF. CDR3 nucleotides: TGCAGCGTTGCTGGGACTAGCGGGGGAAGGGGGTTCTTC.

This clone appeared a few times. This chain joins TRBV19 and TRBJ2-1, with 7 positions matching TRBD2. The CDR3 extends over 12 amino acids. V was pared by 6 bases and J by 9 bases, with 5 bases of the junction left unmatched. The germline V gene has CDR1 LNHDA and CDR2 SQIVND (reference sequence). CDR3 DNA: TGTGCCAGTAGGTCACTAGCGCCTGAGCAGTTCTTC. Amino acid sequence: CASRSLAPEQFF. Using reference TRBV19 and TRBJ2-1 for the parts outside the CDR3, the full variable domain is DGGITQSPKYLFRKEGQNVTLSCEQNLNHDAMYWYRQDPGQGLRLIYYSQIVNDFQKGDIAEGYSVSREKKESFPLTVTSAQKNPTAFYLCASRSLAPEQFFGPGTRLTVL.

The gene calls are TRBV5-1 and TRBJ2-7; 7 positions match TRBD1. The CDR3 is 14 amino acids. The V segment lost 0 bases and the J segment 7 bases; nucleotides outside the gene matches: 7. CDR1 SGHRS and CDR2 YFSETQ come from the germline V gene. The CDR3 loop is CASSLGGQAQEQYF. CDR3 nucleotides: TGCGCCAGCAGCTTGGGTGGACAGGCTCAAGAGCAGTACTTC. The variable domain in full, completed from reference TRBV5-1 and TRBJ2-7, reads KAGVTQTPRYLIKTRGQQVTLSCSPISGHRSVSWYQQTPGQGLQFLFEYFSETQRNKGNFPGRFSGRQFSNSRSEMNVSTLELGDSALYLCASSLGGQAQEQYFGPGTRLTVT.

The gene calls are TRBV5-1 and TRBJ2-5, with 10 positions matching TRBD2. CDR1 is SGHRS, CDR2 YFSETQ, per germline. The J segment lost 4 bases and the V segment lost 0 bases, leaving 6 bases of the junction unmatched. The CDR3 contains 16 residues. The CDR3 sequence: CASSLVLAGEGETQYF. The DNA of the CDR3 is TGCGCCAGCAGCTTGGTTCTAGCGGGGGAAGGAGAGACCCAGTACTTC.

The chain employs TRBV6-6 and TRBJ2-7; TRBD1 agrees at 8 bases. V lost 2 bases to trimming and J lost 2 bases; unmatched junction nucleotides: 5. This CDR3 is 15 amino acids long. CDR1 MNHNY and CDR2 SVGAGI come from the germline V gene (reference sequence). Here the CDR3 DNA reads TGTGCCAGCAGTTACGCGGACAGGGCCCCCTACGAGCAGTACTTC. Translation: CASSYADRAPYEQYF.

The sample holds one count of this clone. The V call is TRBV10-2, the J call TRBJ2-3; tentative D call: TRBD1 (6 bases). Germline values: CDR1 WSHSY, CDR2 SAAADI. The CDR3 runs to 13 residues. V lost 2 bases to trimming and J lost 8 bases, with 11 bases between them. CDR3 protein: CASSEGRGTTQYF. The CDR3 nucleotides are TGCGCCAGCAGTGAGGGAAGGGGGACTACGCAGTATTTT.

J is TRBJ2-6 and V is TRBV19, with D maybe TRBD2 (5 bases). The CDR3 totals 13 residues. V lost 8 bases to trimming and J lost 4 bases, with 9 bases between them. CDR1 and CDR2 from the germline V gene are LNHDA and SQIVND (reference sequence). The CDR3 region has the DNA TGTGCCAGTTCCCGGGGAGGGGCCAACGTCCTGACTTTC. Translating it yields CASSRGGANVLTF.

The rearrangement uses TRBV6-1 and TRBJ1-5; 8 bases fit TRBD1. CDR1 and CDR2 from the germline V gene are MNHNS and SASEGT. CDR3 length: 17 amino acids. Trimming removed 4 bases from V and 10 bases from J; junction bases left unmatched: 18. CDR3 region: CASSVSPGGAERGPQHF. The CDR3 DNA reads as TGTGCCAGCAGTGTATCCCCAGGGGGCGCAGAAAGAGGACCCCAGCATTTT.

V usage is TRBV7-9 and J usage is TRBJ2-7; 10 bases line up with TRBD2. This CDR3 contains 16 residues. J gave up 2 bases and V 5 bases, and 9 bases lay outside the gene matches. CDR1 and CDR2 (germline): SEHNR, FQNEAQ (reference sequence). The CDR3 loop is CASSPSPGLATYEQYF. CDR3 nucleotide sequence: TGTGCCAGCAGCCCGTCGCCGGGACTAGCGACCTACGAGCAGTACTTC. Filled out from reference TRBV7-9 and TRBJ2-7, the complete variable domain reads DTGVSQNPRHKITKRGQNVTFRCDPISEHNRLYWYRQTLGQGPEFLTYFQNEAQLEKSRLLSDRFSAERPKGSFSTLEIQRTEQGDSAMYLCASSPSPGLATYEQYFGPGTRLTVT.

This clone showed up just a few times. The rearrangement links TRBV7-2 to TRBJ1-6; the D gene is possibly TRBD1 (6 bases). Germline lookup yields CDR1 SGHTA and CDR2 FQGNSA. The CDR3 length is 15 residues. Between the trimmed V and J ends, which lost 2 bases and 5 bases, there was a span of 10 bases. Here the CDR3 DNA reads TGTGCCAGCAGCTTAACGAGGACAGATAATTCACCCCTCCACTTT. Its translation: CASSLTRTDNSPLHF.

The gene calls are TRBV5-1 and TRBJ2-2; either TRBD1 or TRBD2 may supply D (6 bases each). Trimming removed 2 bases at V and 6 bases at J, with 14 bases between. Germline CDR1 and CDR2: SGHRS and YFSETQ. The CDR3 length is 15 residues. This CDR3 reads CASSLGGNSAGELFF. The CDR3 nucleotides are TGCGCCAGCAGCTTAGGGGGGAATTCTGCCGGGGAGCTGTTTTTT.

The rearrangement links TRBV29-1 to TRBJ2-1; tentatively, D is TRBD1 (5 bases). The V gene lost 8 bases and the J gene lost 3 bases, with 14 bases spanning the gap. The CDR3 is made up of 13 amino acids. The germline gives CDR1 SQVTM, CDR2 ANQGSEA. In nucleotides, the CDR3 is TGCAGCCTCAGGCAGGGTGGCTACAATGAGCAGTTCTTC. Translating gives CSLRQGGYNEQFF.

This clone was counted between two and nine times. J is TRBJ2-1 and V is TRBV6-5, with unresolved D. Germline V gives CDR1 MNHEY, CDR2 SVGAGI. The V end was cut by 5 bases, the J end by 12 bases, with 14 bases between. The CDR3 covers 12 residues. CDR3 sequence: CASSPRTGSQFF. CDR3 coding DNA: TGTGCCAGCAGTCCGCGGACCGGATCGCAGTTCTTC.

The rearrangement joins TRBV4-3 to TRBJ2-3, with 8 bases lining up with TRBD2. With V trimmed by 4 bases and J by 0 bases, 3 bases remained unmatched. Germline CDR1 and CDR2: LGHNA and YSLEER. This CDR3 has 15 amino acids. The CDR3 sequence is CASSRVAGSTDTQYF. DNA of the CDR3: TGCGCCAGCAGCCGAGTAGCGGGAAGCACAGATACGCAGTATTTT.

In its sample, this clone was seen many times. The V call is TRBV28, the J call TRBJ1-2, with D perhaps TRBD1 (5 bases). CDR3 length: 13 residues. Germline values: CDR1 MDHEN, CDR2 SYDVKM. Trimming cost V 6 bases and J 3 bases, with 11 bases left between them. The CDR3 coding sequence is TGTGCCAGCAGCAGGGCCTCTGACTATGGCTACACCTTC. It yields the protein CASSRASDYGYTF.

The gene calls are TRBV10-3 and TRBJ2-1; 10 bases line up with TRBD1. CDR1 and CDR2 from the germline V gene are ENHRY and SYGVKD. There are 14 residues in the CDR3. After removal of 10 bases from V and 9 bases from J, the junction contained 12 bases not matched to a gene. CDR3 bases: TGTGCCACCTTGGATCGACAGGGGGCAGGTGAGCAGTTCTTC. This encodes CATLDRQGAGEQFF.

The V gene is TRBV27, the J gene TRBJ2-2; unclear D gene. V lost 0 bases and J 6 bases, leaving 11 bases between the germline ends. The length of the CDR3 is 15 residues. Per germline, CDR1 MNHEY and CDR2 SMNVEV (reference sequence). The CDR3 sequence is CASSLSRAIAGELFF. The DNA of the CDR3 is TGTGCCAGCAGTTTATCTAGGGCCATAGCCGGGGAGCTGTTTTTT.